These T cell receptor beta chains were read from a single sample in a study of blood T cells in healthy people across ages. A single record per CDR3 protein comes from TCRdb applying MiXCR to the 5' RACE reads. The sample shows some 760,000 distinct CDR3 sequences, approximately 25% of them seen only once. Separately, the same data were catalogued under a study of T cells of mothers and their children.

Specimen: blood. These receptors were collected from a boy younger than 18 in good health. Each CDR3 is given without its conserved first and last residue. The D gene is left open where the match is weak. The size field is filled for only some rows; it gives once, few, many or a size class.

j_call	clone_size	d_call	v_call	cdr3_aa
TRBJ2-6	.	.	TRBV5-1	ASGQGLSGANVLT
TRBJ1-1	few	.	TRBV20-1	SARDRRHGLNTEAF
TRBJ2-7	.	.	TRBV11-2	AGSSKGGGKY
TRBJ2-1	few	TRBD2	TRBV29-1	SVEVGRGTYNEQF
TRBJ1-1	.	.	TRBV13	ASSFWGGTEAF
TRBJ2-1	few	.	TRBV15	ATSAEKTRGEQF
TRBJ2-3	.	.	TRBV6-2/TRBV6-3	ASSYSIDRTDTQY
.	few	.	TRBV27	ASRQGGQNEQY
.	few	.	TRBV7-2	ASSLLAETYNEQF
TRBJ2-7	few	TRBD2	TRBV7-9	ASSPAGLAGGTYEQY
TRBJ2-4	.	.	TRBV7-9	ASSPKAIGTPY
TRBJ1-2	few	.	TRBV28	ATTYTGPYGYT
TRBJ2-7	.	.	TRBV29-1	SVEDKEGTSYEQY
TRBJ1-2	.	.	TRBV7-8	ASSPDGTYGYT
TRBJ2-3	few	.	TRBV5-1	ASSLGGAGTDTQY
TRBJ2-1	few	TRBD2	TRBV29-1	SVEATSGGASEQF
TRBJ1-2	.	.	TRBV20-1	SASRSRDPPYGYT
TRBJ2-1	.	.	TRBV11-2	ASSLVSHNEQF
TRBJ2-1	many	.	TRBV4-3	ASSQVRRDEQF
TRBJ1-2	few	.	TRBV5-5	ASSPPGYNYGYT
TRBJ2-1	few	TRBD2	TRBV7-3	ASSPHSGRHSSYNEQF
TRBJ2-1	.	TRBD2	TRBV28	ASRTSRTRFDNEQF
TRBJ1-5	.	.	TRBV20-1	SARDPNQPQH
TRBJ2-5	.	.	TRBV29-1	SVELDVQETQY
TRBJ2-3	.	.	TRBV12-3/TRBV12-4	ASKSGSRGDTQY
TRBJ1-4	.	.	TRBV28	ASAPGGSEKLF
TRBJ2-3	.	.	TRBV20-1	SARDGGSGLSTQY
TRBJ1-6	few	.	TRBV11-2	ASSLVASNNSPLH
.	.	.	TRBV7-2	ASSLGRLQQF
TRBJ2-2	few	.	TRBV7-9	ASTHSTGELF
TRBJ1-1	.	.	TRBV14	ASSPEASMNTEAF
TRBJ2-3	.	.	TRBV7-9	ASSLRDITDTQY
TRBJ2-4	many	.	TRBV12-3/TRBV12-4	ASTPGEENIQY
TRBJ2-1	many	.	TRBV6-4	ASSDGGGGHEQF
.	few	TRBD2	TRBV3-1	ASSQSYVGSGPQETQY
TRBJ1-2	.	.	TRBV21-1	ASSKVAGQGFDYGYT
TRBJ2-5	few	TRBD2	TRBV6-2/TRBV6-3	ASSYGRLAGYRIQETQY
TRBJ1-2	.	.	TRBV7-2	ASSLGGGPIPLGYT
TRBJ2-1	few	.	TRBV29-1	SGSGYSYNEQF
TRBJ2-4	.	TRBD2	TRBV6-2/TRBV6-3	ASSHRRTSGGAYIQY
TRBJ2-1	many	TRBD1	TRBV7-7	ASSVGTGASYNEQF
TRBJ2-2	.	.	TRBV12-3/TRBV12-4	ASRPKGRVFTGELF
TRBJ1-2	few	TRBD1	TRBV27	ASSRTGQGHYGYT
TRBJ2-3	.	.	TRBV12-3/TRBV12-4	ASKISVGRSTDTQY
TRBJ2-5	.	TRBD1	TRBV10-3	AISESDREDETQY
TRBJ2-3	few	.	TRBV7-2	ASSPRGGVAQY
TRBJ2-1	few	.	TRBV5-6	ASSLVGPGSYNEQF
TRBJ1-4	.	.	TRBV9	ASSIVGAPNEKLF
TRBJ1-6	.	.	TRBV20-1	SARDTGTYNSPLH